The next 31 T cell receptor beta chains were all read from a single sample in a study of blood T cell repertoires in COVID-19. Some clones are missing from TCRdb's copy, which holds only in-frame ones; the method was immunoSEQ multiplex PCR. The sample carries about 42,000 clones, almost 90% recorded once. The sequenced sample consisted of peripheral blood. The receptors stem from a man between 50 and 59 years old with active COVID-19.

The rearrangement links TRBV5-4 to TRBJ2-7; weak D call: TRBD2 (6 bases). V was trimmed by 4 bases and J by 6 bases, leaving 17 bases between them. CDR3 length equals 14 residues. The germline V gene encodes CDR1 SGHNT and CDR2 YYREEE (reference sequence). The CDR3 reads CASSLEGLPREQYF. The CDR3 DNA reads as TGTGCCAGCAGCCTCGAGGGACTCCCCCGCGAGCAGTACTTC.

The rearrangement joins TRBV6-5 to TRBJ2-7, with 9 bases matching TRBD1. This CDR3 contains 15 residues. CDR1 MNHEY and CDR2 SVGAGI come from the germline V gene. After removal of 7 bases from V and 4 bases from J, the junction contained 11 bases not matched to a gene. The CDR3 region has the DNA TGTGCCAGCACCCAAGGGACAGGGAGCTTTTACGAGCAGTACTTC. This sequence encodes CASTQGTGSFYEQYF.

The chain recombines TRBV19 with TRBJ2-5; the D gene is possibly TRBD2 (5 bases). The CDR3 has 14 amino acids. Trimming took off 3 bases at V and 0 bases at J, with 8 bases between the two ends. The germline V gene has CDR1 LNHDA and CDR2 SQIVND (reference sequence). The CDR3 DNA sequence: TGTGCCAGTAGTATCCGAGGGTACCAAGAGACCCAGTACTTC. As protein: CASSIRGYQETQYF. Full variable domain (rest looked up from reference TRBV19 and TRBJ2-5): DGGITQSPKYLFRKEGQNVTLSCEQNLNHDAMYWYRQDPGQGLRLIYYSQIVNDFQKGDIAEGYSVSREKKESFPLTVTSAQKNPTAFYLCASSIRGYQETQYFGPGTRLLVL.

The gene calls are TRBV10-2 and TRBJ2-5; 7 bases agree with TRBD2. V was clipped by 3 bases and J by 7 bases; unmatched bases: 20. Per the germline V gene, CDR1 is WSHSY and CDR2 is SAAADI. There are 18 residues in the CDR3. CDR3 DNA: TGCGCCAGCAGTGATCCACCTTCTGGTCGGGGGGTTAGCGGGACCCAGTACTTC. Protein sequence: CASSDPPSGRGVSGTQYF.

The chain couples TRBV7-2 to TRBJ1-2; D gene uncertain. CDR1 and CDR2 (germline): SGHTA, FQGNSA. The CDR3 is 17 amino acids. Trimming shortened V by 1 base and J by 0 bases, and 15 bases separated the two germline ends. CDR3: CASSLVSGSQTNYGYTF. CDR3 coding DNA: TGTGCCAGCAGCTTAGTATCAGGATCGCAGACTAACTATGGCTACACCTTC.

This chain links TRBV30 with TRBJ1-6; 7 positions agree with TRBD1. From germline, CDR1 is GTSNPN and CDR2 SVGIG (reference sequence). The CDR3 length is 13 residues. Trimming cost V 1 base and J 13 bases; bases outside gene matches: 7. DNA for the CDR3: TGTGCCTGGAGTGCGGACAGGTCGAGCCCCCTCCACTTT. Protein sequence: CAWSADRSSPLHF.

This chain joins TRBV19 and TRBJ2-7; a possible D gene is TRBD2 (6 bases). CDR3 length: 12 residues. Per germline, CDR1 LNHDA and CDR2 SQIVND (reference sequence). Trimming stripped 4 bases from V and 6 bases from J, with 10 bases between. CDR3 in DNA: TGTGCCAGTAGTAACCAGCGGGCCGAGCAGTACTTC. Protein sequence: CASSNQRAEQYF.

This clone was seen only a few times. The CDR3 region is CAISQGAGGNQPQHF. The DNA of the CDR3 is TGTGCCATCAGTCAGGGGGCAGGTGGCAATCAGCCCCAGCATTTT. The rearrangement links TRBV10-3 to TRBJ1-5, with 8 bases that match TRBD1. The CDR3 is made up of 15 amino acids. CDR1 is ENHRY and CDR2 is SYGVKD in the germline V gene. Trimming cost V 5 bases and J 2 bases; bases outside gene matches: 5.

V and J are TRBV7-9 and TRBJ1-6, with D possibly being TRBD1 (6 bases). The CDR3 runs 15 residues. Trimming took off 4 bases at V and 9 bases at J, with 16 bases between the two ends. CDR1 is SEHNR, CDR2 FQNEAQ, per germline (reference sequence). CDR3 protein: CASSYPWGLVSPLHF. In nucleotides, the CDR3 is TGTGCCAGCAGCTACCCGTGGGGGCTGGTTTCACCCCTCCACTTT.

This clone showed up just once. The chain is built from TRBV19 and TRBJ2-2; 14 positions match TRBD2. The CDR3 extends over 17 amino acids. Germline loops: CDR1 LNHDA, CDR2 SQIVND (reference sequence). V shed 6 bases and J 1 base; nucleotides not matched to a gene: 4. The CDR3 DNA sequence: TGTGCCAGTAGCCCCGGACTAGCGGGGGGGAACACCGGGGAGCTGTTTTTT. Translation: CASSPGLAGGNTGELFF.

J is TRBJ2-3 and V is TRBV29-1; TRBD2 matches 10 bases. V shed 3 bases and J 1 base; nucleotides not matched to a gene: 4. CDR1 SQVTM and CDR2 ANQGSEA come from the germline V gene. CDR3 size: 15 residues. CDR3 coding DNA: TGCAGCGTTGATTCGCTAGCGGGGGGCACAGATACGCAGTATTTT. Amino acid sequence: CSVDSLAGGTDTQYF.

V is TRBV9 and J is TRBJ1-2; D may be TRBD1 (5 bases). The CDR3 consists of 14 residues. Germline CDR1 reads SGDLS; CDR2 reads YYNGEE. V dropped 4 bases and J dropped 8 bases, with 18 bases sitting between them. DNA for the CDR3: TGTGCCAGCAGCCCCTCGCGGGGGATTGAGGGCTACACCTTC. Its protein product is CASSPSRGIEGYTF.

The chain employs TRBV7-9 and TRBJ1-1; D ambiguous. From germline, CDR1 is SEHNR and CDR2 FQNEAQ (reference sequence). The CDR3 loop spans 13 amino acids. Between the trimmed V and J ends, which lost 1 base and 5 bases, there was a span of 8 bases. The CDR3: CASSLGEWTEAFF. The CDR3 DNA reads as TGTGCCAGCAGCTTAGGGGAGTGGACTGAAGCTTTCTTT.

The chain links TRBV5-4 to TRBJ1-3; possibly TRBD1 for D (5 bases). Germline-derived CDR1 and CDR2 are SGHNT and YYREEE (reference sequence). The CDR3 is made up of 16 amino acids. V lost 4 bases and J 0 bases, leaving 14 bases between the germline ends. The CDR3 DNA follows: TGTGCCAGCAGCACCAGACAGAGAACCTCTGGAAACACCATATATTTT. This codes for CASSTRQRTSGNTIYF.

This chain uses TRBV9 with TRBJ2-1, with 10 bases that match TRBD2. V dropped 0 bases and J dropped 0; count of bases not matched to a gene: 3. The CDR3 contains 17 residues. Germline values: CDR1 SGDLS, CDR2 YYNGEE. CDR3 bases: TGTGCCAGCAGCGTAGGGCTAGCGGGGGCCTCCTACAATGAGCAGTTCTTC. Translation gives CASSVGLAGASYNEQFF.

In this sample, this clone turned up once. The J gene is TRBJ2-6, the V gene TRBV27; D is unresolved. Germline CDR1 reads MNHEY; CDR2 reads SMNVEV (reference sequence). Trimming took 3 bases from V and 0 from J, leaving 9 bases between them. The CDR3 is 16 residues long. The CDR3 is CASSLGRHSGANVLTF. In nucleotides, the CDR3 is TGTGCCAGCAGTTTGGGCAGGCACTCTGGGGCCAACGTCCTGACTTTC.

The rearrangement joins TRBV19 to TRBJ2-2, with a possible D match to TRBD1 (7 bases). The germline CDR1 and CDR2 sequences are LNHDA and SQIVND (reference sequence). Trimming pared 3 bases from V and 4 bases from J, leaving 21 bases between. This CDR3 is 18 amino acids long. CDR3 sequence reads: CASSIEAGGYRGTGELFF. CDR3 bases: TGTGCCAGTAGTATCGAGGCCGGGGGTTACAGGGGCACCGGGGAGCTGTTTTTT.

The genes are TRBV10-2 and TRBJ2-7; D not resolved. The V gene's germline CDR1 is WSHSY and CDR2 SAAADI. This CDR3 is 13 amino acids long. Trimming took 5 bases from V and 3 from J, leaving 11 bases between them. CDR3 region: CASSPSLDYEQYF. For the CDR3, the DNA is TGCGCCAGCAGTCCTAGTTTGGACTACGAGCAGTACTTC.

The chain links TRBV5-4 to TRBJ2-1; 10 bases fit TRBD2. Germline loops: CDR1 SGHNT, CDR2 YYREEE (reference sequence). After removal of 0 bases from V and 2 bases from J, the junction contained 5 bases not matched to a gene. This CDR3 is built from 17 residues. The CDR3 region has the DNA TGTGCCAGCAGCTTGGGGCAGCGGGGGGGCGCCTACAATGAGCAGTTCTTC. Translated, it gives CASSLGQRGGAYNEQFF.

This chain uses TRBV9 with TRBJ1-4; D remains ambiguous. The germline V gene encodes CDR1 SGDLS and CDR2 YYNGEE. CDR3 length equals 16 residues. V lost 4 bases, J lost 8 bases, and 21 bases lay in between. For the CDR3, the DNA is TGTGCCAGCAGCATAGGAGCGACCAGAGGGATGGAAAAACTGTTTTTT. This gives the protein CASSIGATRGMEKLFF. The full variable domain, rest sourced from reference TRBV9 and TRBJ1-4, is DSGVTQTPKHLITATGQRVTLRCSPRSGDLSVYWYQQSLDQGLQFLIQYYNGEERAKGNILERFSAQQFPDLHSELNLSSLELGDSALYFCASSIGATRGMEKLFFGSGTQLSVL.

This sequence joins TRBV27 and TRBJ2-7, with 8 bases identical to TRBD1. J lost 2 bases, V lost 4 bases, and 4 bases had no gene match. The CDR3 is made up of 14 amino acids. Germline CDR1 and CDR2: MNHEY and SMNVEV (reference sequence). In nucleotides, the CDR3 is TGTGCCAGCAGTTCGTTGGACAGGGCCTACGAGCAGTACTTC. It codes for CASSSLDRAYEQYF.

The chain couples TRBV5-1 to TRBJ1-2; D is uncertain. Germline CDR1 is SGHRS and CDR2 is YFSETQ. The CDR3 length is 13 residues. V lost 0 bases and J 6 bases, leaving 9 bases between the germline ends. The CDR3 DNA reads TGCGCCAGCAGCTTGGCCCAGTATGATGGCTACACCTTC. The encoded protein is CASSLAQYDGYTF.

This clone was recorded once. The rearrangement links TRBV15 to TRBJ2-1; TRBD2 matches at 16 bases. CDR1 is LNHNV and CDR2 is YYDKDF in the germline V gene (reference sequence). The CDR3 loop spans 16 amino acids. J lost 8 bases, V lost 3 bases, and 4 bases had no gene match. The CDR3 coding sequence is TGTGCCACCAGCAGGGGGACTAGCGGGGGGGCGCATGAGCAGTTCTTC. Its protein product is CATSRGTSGGAHEQFF.

CDR3 region: CASSSPLRGLNTEAFF. In nucleotides, the CDR3 is TGTGCCAGCAGCTCGCCCCTCCGGGGTCTGAACACTGAAGCTTTCTTT. This chain links TRBV5-4 with TRBJ1-1; D not resolved. Trimming pared 3 bases from V and 0 bases from J, leaving 15 bases between. The CDR3 runs 16 residues. Germline V gene data show CDR1 as SGHNT and CDR2 as YYREEE (reference sequence).

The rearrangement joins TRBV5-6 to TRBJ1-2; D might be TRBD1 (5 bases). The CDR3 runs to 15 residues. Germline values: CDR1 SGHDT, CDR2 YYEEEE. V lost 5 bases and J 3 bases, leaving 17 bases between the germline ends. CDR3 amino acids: CASRPTGGGDYGYTF. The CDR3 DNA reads TGTGCCAGCAGGCCCACGGGGGGAGGTGACTATGGCTACACCTTC.

In DNA form, the CDR3 reads TGTGCCAGTGGCATCAATCAGCCCCAGCATTTT. Protein: CASGINQPQHF. The J gene is TRBJ1-5, the V gene TRBV12-3 or TRBV12-4; D not resolved. Trimming pared 9 bases from V and 3 bases from J, leaving 6 bases between. The CDR3 is 11 amino acids.

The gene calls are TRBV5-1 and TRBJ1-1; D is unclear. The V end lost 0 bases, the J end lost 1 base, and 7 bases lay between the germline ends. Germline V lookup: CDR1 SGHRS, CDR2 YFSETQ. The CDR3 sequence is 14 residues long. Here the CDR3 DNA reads TGCGCCAGCAGCTTGGGAGGGTCGAACACTGAAGCTTTCTTT. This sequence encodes CASSLGGSNTEAFF.

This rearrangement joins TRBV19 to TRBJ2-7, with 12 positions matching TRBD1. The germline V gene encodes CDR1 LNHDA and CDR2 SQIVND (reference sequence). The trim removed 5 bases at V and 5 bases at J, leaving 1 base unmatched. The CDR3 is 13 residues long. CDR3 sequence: CASSGTGGHEQYF. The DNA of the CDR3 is TGTGCCAGTAGTGGGACAGGGGGCCACGAGCAGTACTTC.

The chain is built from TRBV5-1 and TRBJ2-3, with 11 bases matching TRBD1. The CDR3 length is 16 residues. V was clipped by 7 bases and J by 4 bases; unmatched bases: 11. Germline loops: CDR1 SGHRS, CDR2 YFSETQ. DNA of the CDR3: TGCGCCAGCGCCAAGGACAGGGGGCGGGGGTCAGATACGCAGTATTTT. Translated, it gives CASAKDRGRGSDTQYF. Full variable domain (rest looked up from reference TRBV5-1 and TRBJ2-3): KAGVTQTPRYLIKTRGQQVTLSCSPISGHRSVSWYQQTPGQGLQFLFEYFSETQRNKGNFPGRFSGRQFSNSRSEMNVSTLELGDSALYLCASAKDRGRGSDTQYFGPGTRLTVL.

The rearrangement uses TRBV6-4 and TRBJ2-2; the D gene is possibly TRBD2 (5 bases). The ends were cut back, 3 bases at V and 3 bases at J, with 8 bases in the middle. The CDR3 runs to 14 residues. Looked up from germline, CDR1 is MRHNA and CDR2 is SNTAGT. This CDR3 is CASSEVGDTGELFF. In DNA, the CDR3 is TGTGCCAGCAGTGAAGTCGGGGACACCGGGGAGCTGTTTTTT.

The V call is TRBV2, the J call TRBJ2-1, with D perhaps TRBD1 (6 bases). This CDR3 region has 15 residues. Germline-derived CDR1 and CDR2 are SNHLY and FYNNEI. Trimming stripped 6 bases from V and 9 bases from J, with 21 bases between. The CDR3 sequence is CASSASWTGGGEQFF. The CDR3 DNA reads TGTGCCAGCAGCGCAAGCTGGACTGGGGGCGGTGAGCAGTTCTTC.